These 5 T cell receptor beta chains came from one sample sequenced in a study of cytomegalovirus exposure and HLA in healthy donors. Profiled with immunoSEQ multiplex PCR; TCRdb holds only in-frame clones, not every one. This table holds 150,000 or so clones, roughly 89% found once. Sequencing was done on a sample of PBMCs. These receptors all come from a woman aged 18-29 years in good health and CMV-seropositive.

The CDR3: CASSQPSVSGGTLYNEQFF. The CDR3 coding sequence is TGCGCCAGCAGCCAACCCTCTGTTAGCGGGGGGACCCTCTACAATGAGCAGTTCTTC. The J gene is TRBJ2-1, the V gene TRBV4-3; 10 bases agree with TRBD2. Looked up from germline, CDR1 is LGHNA and CDR2 is YSLEER. The CDR3 spans 19 residues. Trimming took 2 bases from V and 3 from J; bases not matched to a gene: 13.

The chain is built from TRBV18 and TRBJ1-5; D gene unclear. V lost 3 bases, J lost 5 bases, and 5 bases lay in between. The germline V gene encodes CDR1 KGHSH and CDR2 LQKENI. CDR3 length: 12 residues. The CDR3 region is CASSPGDQPQHF. CDR3 bases: TGTGCCAGCTCACCCGGTGATCAGCCCCAGCATTTT.

The chain joins TRBV7-2 to TRBJ2-1, with 9 bases fitting TRBD2. J lost 1 base, V lost 5 bases, and 9 bases had no gene match. The V gene's germline CDR1 is SGHTA and CDR2 FQGNSA. The CDR3 consists of 17 residues. CDR3: CASSPRTSVISYNEQFF. In nucleotides, the CDR3 is TGTGCCAGCAGCCCTCGGACTAGCGTAATATCCTACAATGAGCAGTTCTTC.

The CDR3 region is CASSQQNRDQPQHF. CDR3 nucleotides: TGCGCCAGCAGCCAACAAAACAGGGACCAGCCCCAGCATTTT. The chain joins TRBV4-1 to TRBJ1-5, with D maybe TRBD1 (6 bases). The germline gives CDR1 MGHRA, CDR2 YSYEKL. The V end lost 2 bases, the J end lost 7 bases, and 12 bases lay between the germline ends. The CDR3 runs 14 residues.

CDR3 nucleotides: TGTGCCAGCAGTACCTCACTGAGCTCTGGAAACACCATATATTTT. It specifies CASSTSLSSGNTIYF. The rearrangement uses TRBV2 and TRBJ1-3; D uncertain. With 5 bases removed from V and 0 bases from J, the gap between germline ends came to 11 bases. The CDR3 is 15 residues long. CDR1 and CDR2 from the germline V gene are SNHLY and FYNNEI.